The rows below give T cell receptor beta chains drawn from one sample of a study of T cell repertoires in cytomegalovirus infection. TCRdb processed the reads anew with MiXCR; each CDR3 protein has one entry. Of 300,000 or so distinct CDR3 sequences in the sample, roughly a tenth were seen once. Sequencing was performed on PBMCs. The source of these receptors is a human donor in good health (CMV status not recorded). Some clones in this sample may be carry-over from other donors' samples. CDR3s include the opening cysteine and the closing phenylalanine or tryptophan. D genes are given only for firm matches. Rows give clone size only sometimes, using once, few, many, or a class for an expanded clone.

clone_size j_call d_call v_call cdr3_nt cdr3_aa
few TRBJ2-3 TRBD2 TRBV5-4 TGTGCCAGCAGCTTGGCGGGGGGGGTTGCAGATACGCAGTATTTT CASSLAGGVADTQYF
few TRBJ2-2 TRBD2 TRBV20-1 TGCAGTGCCGCCAGCGGGGCCTACACCGGGGAGCTGTTTTTT CSAASGAYTGELFF
- TRBJ1-2 TRBD1 TRBV2 TGTGCCAGCAGCGTGGACAGGGGATCCTATGGCTACACCTTC CASSVDRGSYGYTF
many TRBJ1-1 - TRBV5-1 TGCGCCAGCAGGCATGATAACACTGAAGCTTTCTTT CASRHDNTEAFF
few TRBJ2-6 - TRBV4-1 TGCGCCAGCAGCCAACAGGGTGAAACTGGGGCCAACGTCCTGACTTTC CASSQQGETGANVLTF
many TRBJ1-4 - TRBV7-2 TGTGCCAGCAGCTTAGGGGGATGGAACAGGGATGAAAAACTGTTTTTT CASSLGGWNRDEKLFF
many TRBJ1-5 TRBD1 TRBV19 TGTGCCAGTAGTACCCCCGGACAGGGGAGGAATCAGCCCCAGCATTTT CASSTPGQGRNQPQHF
- TRBJ2-4 - TRBV20-1 TGCAGTGCTAGATCCTTGGGGGCACTGGCCAAAAACATTCAGTACTTC CSARSLGALAKNIQYF
many TRBJ2-2 TRBD2 TRBV7-2 TGTGCCAGCAGCTTCCCGGGAGGGGGGAGCACCGGGGAGCTGTTTTTT CASSFPGGGSTGELFF
few TRBJ2-5 - TRBV20-1 TGCAGTGCCCCAAACCGGGCGGGGGCTGGGGAGACCCAGTACTTC CSAPNRAGAGETQYF
many TRBJ2-7 - TRBV5-6 TGTGCCAGCAGCTTGGTTGGGTCCGCGGCGAGCTACGAGCAGTACTTC CASSLVGSAASYEQYF
many TRBJ1-2 TRBD1 TRBV5-5 TGTGCCAGCAGACGACAGGGGGCAAGGAACTATGGCTACACCTTC CASRRQGARNYGYTF
many TRBJ1-2 - TRBV28 TGTGCCAGCAGTTTAACGGAGGCGGGATATGGCTACACCTTC CASSLTEAGYGYTF
- TRBJ2-5 - TRBV29-1 TGCAGCGTTGAAGCCAGAAATATGGGGGAGACCCAGTACTTC CSVEARNMGETQYF
many TRBJ2-5 TRBD1 TRBV7-2 TGTGCCAGCAGCTTTTACGACAGGGGAGAGACCCAGTACTTC CASSFYDRGETQYF
- TRBJ1-1 - TRBV29-1 TGCAGCGTTGAATTTCAACTGAACACTGAAGCTTTCTTT CSVEFQLNTEAFF
many TRBJ1-1 - TRBV28 TGTGCCAGCCTTGAAACAGGGAGATCTGAAGCTTTCTTT CASLETGRSEAFF
many TRBJ1-1 - TRBV4-2 TGTGCCAGCAGCCAACCGGACAGAGGCGCTTTCTTT CASSQPDRGAFF
many TRBJ2-4 TRBD2 TRBV27 TGTGCCAGCAGTTACATAGCGGGGCTAGCCAAAAACATTCAGTACTTC CASSYIAGLAKNIQYF
many TRBJ1-1 - TRBV12-3/TRBV12-4 TGTGCCAGCAGTTTAAAAGAGAACACTGAAGCTTTCTTT CASSLKENTEAFF